This T cell receptor (beta chain) stems from a study of T cell changes during pregnancy in multiple sclerosis. The repertoire was sequenced with immunoSEQ multiplex PCR; TCRdb's copy has only in-frame clones and lacks some. The sample has approximately 23,000 clones; 91% are singletons. V gave up 5 bases and J gave up 6 bases; unmatched junction bases: 5. This CDR3 region has 14 residues. The germline CDR1 and CDR2 sequences are SGHTA and FQGNSA. The specimen was CD4+ T cells from peripheral blood mononuclear cells, collected in the third trimester of pregnancy. The receptor was isolated from a female donor in good health, enrolled as a control in a pregnancy study. The chain combines TRBV7-2 with TRBJ2-1; 9 bases fit TRBD2. CDR3 sequence: CASSVGGRVNEQFF. In nucleotides, the CDR3 is TGTGCCAGCAGCGTGGGCGGGAGGGTCAATGAGCAGTTCTTC.